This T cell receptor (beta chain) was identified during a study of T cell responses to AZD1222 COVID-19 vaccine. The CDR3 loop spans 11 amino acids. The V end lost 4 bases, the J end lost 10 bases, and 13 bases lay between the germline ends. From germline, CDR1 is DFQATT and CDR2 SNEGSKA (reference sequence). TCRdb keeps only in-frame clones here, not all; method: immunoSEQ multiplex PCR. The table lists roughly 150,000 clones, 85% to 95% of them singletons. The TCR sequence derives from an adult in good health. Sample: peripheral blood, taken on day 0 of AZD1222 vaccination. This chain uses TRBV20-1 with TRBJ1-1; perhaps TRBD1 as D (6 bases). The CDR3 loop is CSAMGGGGAFF. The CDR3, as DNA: TGCAGTGCTATGGGGGGAGGGGGAGCTTTCTTT.